A single sample is the source of the 32 T cell receptor beta chains below, sequenced in a study of cytomegalovirus exposure and HLA in healthy donors. Repertoires were generated with immunoSEQ multiplex PCR, while TCRdb's copy carries only in-frame clones and drops some. Of 150,000 to 200,000 clones listed, about nine tenths are singletons. Sequencing input: PBMCs. The source of these receptors is a woman aged 18-29 years in good health and CMV-seropositive.

The rearrangement joins TRBV14 to TRBJ2-3; 8 bases are shared with TRBD2. The germline V gene encodes CDR1 SGHDN and CDR2 FVKESK. The CDR3 is made up of 14 amino acids. V trimming: 4 bases; J trimming: 8 bases; junction bases outside the gene matches: 8. CDR3 residues: CASSPSGSGGTQYF. CDR3 bases: TGTGCCAGCAGCCCCAGCGGGAGTGGGGGTACGCAGTATTTT.

This chain links TRBV11-3 with TRBJ2-1; D remains ambiguous. The V end lost 3 bases, the J end lost 10 bases, and 7 bases lay between the germline ends. This CDR3 is 11 amino acids long. The germline CDR1 and CDR2 sequences are SGHNT and YENEEA. In DNA form, the CDR3 reads TGTGCCAGCAGCTTTGAGTCGGAGCAGTTCTTC. Protein product: CASSFESEQFF. Variable domain in full (rest from reference TRBV11-3 and TRBJ2-1): EAGVVQSPRYKIIEKKQPVAFWCNPISGHNTLYWYLQNLGQGPELLIRYENEEAVDDSQLPKDRFSAERLKGVDSTLKIQPAELGDSAVYLCASSFESEQFFGPGTRLTVL.

This chain joins TRBV9 and TRBJ2-5, with 8 bases fitting TRBD1. V trimming: 0 bases; J trimming: 9 bases; junction bases outside the gene matches: 1. Germline V lookup: CDR1 SGDLS, CDR2 YYNGEE. The CDR3 runs 12 residues. In nucleotides, the CDR3 is TGTGCCAGCAGCGTAGACAGGGGGGCCCAGTACTTC. Its protein is CASSVDRGAQYF.

This CDR3 reads CASSLSLGRGQETQYF. The CDR3 DNA sequence: TGTGCCAGCAGCTTATCCCTGGGCAGGGGGCAAGAGACCCAGTACTTC. The chain uses TRBV11-2 and TRBJ2-5, with 7 nucleotides matching TRBD1. Looked up from germline, CDR1 is SGHAT and CDR2 is FQNNGV. The CDR3 has 16 residues. The J segment lost 2 bases and the V segment lost 2 bases, leaving 8 bases of the junction unmatched.

The chain employs TRBV20-1 and TRBJ1-1, with TRBD1 as a possible D gene (5 bases). Germline assignment: CDR1 DFQATT and CDR2 SNEGSKA (reference sequence). The CDR3 length is 11 residues. V was trimmed by 6 bases and J by 1 base, leaving 6 bases between them. CDR3 coding DNA: TGCAGTGCAAGGGGGAACACTGAAGCTTTCTTT. The encoded protein is CSARGNTEAFF.

The rearrangement joins TRBV7-3 to TRBJ2-1; tentatively, D is TRBD1 (6 bases). This CDR3 contains 17 residues. Trimming left V 2 bases short and J 2 bases short, with 16 bases between. Per the germline V gene, CDR1 is SGHTA and CDR2 is FQGTGA. The CDR3 loop reads CASSLLGGRDTYNEQFF. The DNA for the CDR3 is TGTGCCAGCAGCTTACTTGGAGGCAGGGACACCTACAATGAGCAGTTCTTC.

This clone was seen once. The rearrangement links TRBV28 to TRBJ2-7; 7 nucleotides match TRBD1. Per the germline V gene, CDR1 is MDHEN and CDR2 is SYDVKM. This CDR3 has 14 residues. V lost 4 bases to trimming and J lost 3 bases; unmatched junction nucleotides: 6. CDR3 region: CASSSPGQNYEQYF. CDR3 bases: TGTGCCAGCAGTTCACCGGGACAGAACTACGAGCAGTACTTC.

This chain uses TRBV30 with TRBJ2-5, with 8 bases matching TRBD2. Germline CDR1 and CDR2: GTSNPN and SVGIG (reference sequence). This CDR3 comprises 14 residues. V lost 4 bases to trimming and J lost 2 bases; unmatched junction nucleotides: 6. CDR3 region: CAWNKLAVQETQYF. As DNA, the CDR3 is TGTGCCTGGAACAAACTAGCGGTACAAGAGACCCAGTACTTC.

This clone was seen once. The V gene is TRBV7-9, the J gene TRBJ1-4, with D unresolved. Trimming removed 6 bases from V and 8 bases from J, with 16 bases in between. There are 14 residues in the CDR3. Germline V gene data show CDR1 as SEHNR and CDR2 as FQNEAQ (reference sequence). The CDR3 is CASRKTATGEKLFF. In DNA form, the CDR3 reads TGTGCCAGCAGAAAGACGGCAACGGGGGAAAAACTGTTTTTT.

This sequence joins TRBV19 and TRBJ1-5; the match to TRBD1 covers 12 bases. CDR1 LNHDA and CDR2 SQIVND come from the germline V gene (reference sequence). The CDR3 sequence is 20 residues long. Trimming at V came to 5 bases and at J to 2 bases, leaving 16 bases not matched to a gene. The chain's CDR3 is CASSPRSPGTGGAGNQPQHF. Here the CDR3 DNA reads TGTGCCAGTAGTCCCCGCTCCCCCGGGACAGGGGGCGCGGGCAATCAGCCCCAGCATTTT.

V is TRBV5-4 and J is TRBJ1-5; D perhaps matches TRBD1 (6 bases). This CDR3 has 13 amino acids. Trimming cost V 4 bases and J 5 bases, with 10 bases left between them. Germline V gives CDR1 SGHNT, CDR2 YYREEE (reference sequence). The DNA for the CDR3 is TGTGCCAGCAGCCCGTACAGGGATCAGCCCCAGCATTTT. It is translated as CASSPYRDQPQHF.

J is TRBJ2-5 and V is TRBV5-1, with D uncertain. The CDR3 contains 13 residues. Per the germline V gene, CDR1 is SGHRS and CDR2 is YFSETQ. Between the trimmed V and J ends, which lost 4 bases and 7 bases, there was a span of 14 bases. CDR3 DNA sequence: TGCGCCAGCAGCACTGGAAGTGAGGCGACCCAGTACTTC. The encoded protein is CASSTGSEATQYF.

The chain joins TRBV28 to TRBJ2-2, with 7 bases lining up with TRBD1. Trimming cost V 7 bases and J 6 bases; bases outside gene matches: 8. The CDR3 length is 14 residues. CDR1 and CDR2 from the germline V gene are MDHEN and SYDVKM. CDR3: CASTTTGIAGELFF. CDR3 bases: TGTGCCAGCACTACGACAGGGATCGCCGGGGAGCTGTTTTTT.

As regards this clone: The same CDR3 also results from other DNA sequences found in this sample. This sequence joins TRBV5-6 and TRBJ2-7, with 7 bases identical to TRBD2. The germline V gene encodes CDR1 SGHDT and CDR2 YYEEEE. V lost 0 bases and J lost 0; bases outside the gene matches: 3. This CDR3 comprises 15 residues. CDR3 protein: CASSLVGGSSYEQYF. The CDR3 DNA follows: TGTGCCAGCAGCTTGGTGGGCGGGAGCTCCTACGAGCAGTACTTC. Variable domain in full (rest from reference TRBV5-6 and TRBJ2-7): DAGVTQSPTHLIKTRGQQVTLRCSPKSGHDTVSWYQQALGQGPQFIFQYYEEEERQRGNFPDRFSGHQFPNYSSELNVNALLLGDSALYLCASSLVGGSSYEQYFGPGTRLTVT.

The chain has TRBV5-1 and TRBJ2-7, with 8 bases fitting TRBD2. Unmatched junction bases numbered 10, after V lost 4 bases and J lost 1 base. Per germline, CDR1 SGHRS and CDR2 YFSETQ. CDR3 length: 16 amino acids. CDR3: CASSPGGRIISYEQYF. The DNA of the CDR3 is TGCGCCAGCAGCCCGGGGGGGCGGATAATATCCTACGAGCAGTACTTC.

The V and J genes are TRBV12-2 and TRBJ1-2; the table's D call, TRBD1, was not checked against the DNA. TRBV12-2 counts as a pseudogene. The CDR3 has 16 residues. CDR3 nucleotide sequence: TGTGCAAGTCGCTTCCCAGGGACAGGTTCTGCGTGTGGCTACACCTTC. Protein sequence: CASRFPGTGSACGYTF.

The genes are TRBV5-1 and TRBJ1-1; no firm D call. CDR3 size: 13 residues. With 2 bases removed from V and 0 bases from J, the gap between germline ends came to 5 bases. Looked up from germline, CDR1 is SGHRS and CDR2 is YFSETQ. The CDR3 bases are TGCGCCAGCAGCTTACAGATGAACACTGAAGCTTTCTTT. Translation: CASSLQMNTEAFF.

The chain employs TRBV7-9 and TRBJ2-7; TRBD1 matches at 7 bases. CDR3 size: 15 residues. Trimming at V came to 5 bases and at J to 0 bases, leaving 7 bases not matched to a gene. Germline V CDR1 and CDR2: SEHNR, FQNEAQ (reference sequence). The CDR3 loop reads CASSATGVASYEQYF. The DNA of the CDR3 is TGTGCCAGCAGCGCAACAGGGGTGGCCTCCTACGAGCAGTACTTC. Combining the CDR3 with reference TRBV7-9 and TRBJ2-7 gives the whole variable domain DTGVSQNPRHKITKRGQNVTFRCDPISEHNRLYWYRQTLGQGPEFLTYFQNEAQLEKSRLLSDRFSAERPKGSFSTLEIQRTEQGDSAMYLCASSATGVASYEQYFGPGTRLTVT.

The chain joins TRBV7-9 to TRBJ1-1; D is possibly TRBD1 (5 bases). Germline V gene sequence: CDR1 SEHNR, CDR2 FQNEAQ (reference sequence). The CDR3 loop spans 16 amino acids. V dropped 4 bases and J dropped 0 bases, with 15 bases sitting between them. The CDR3 nucleotides are TGTGCCAGCAGCTACCCCAGGGATTCGGTGAACACTGAAGCTTTCTTT. Translating it yields CASSYPRDSVNTEAFF.

The rearrangement links TRBV7-8 to TRBJ1-2; the D gene is possibly TRBD1 (6 bases). Germline CDR1 SGHVS, CDR2 FQNEAQ. V was pared by 1 base and J by 6 bases, with 9 bases between. The CDR3 is 13 amino acids. The CDR3 DNA reads as TGTGCCAGCAGCTTAGACAGGGTGAATGGCTACACCTTC. It codes for CASSLDRVNGYTF.

This chain connects TRBV9 to TRBJ2-3, with TRBD1 matching 10 bases. The junction had 13 bases not matched to a gene; V was cut back by 4 bases and J by 5 bases. This CDR3 contains 17 residues. Germline V gives CDR1 SGDLS, CDR2 YYNGEE. DNA for the CDR3: TGTGCCAGCAGCCCCCATTGGACAGGGGGAACAGGAGATACGCAGTATTTT. This gives the protein CASSPHWTGGTGDTQYF.

The CDR3 loop reads CASSPPRDTEAFF. The CDR3 region has the DNA TGCGCCAGCAGCCCGCCGAGGGACACTGAAGCTTTCTTT. The chain joins TRBV5-1 to TRBJ1-1; D not certain. The CDR3 contains 13 residues. Trimming removed 4 bases at V and 3 bases at J, with 10 bases between. Germline CDR1 is SGHRS and CDR2 is YFSETQ. Using reference TRBV5-1 and TRBJ1-1 for the parts outside the CDR3, the full variable domain is KAGVTQTPRYLIKTRGQQVTLSCSPISGHRSVSWYQQTPGQGLQFLFEYFSETQRNKGNFPGRFSGRQFSNSRSEMNVSTLELGDSALYLCASSPPRDTEAFFGQGTRLTVV.

The V call is TRBV4-3, the J call TRBJ1-2, with D unclear. Trimming left V 0 bases short and J 8 bases short, with 19 bases between. The CDR3 sequence is 16 residues long. Germline V gives CDR1 LGHNA, CDR2 YSLEER. DNA of the CDR3: TGCGCCAGCAGCCAAGATTTGTCAGGTTGGGTACGCGGCTACACCTTC. As protein: CASSQDLSGWVRGYTF.

This clone was seen a handful of times. The chain employs TRBV15 and TRBJ2-1; D not resolved. CDR1 LNHNV and CDR2 YYDKDF come from the germline V gene (reference sequence). The V and J ends lost 5 bases and 8 bases respectively, with 16 bases between them. The CDR3 sequence is 14 residues long. CDR3 bases: TGTGCCACCAGCTCCCGTTTTAGCTTCCATGAGCAGTTCTTC. Translating gives CATSSRFSFHEQFF.

The sample holds a few counts of this clone. J is TRBJ2-7 and V is TRBV19, with a weak D call TRBD1 (6 bases). Trimming took 6 bases from V and 7 from J, leaving 16 bases between them. Germline values: CDR1 LNHDA, CDR2 SQIVND (reference sequence). The CDR3 contains 13 residues. CDR3 loop: CASSPTGLWEQYF. The DNA of the CDR3 is TGTGCCAGTAGCCCAACAGGGCTTTGGGAGCAGTACTTC.

The chain employs TRBV5-1 and TRBJ1-1, with 7 bases that match TRBD1. Germline CDR1 and CDR2: SGHRS and YFSETQ. Losses at the gene ends were 5 bases for V and 2 bases for J; bases not matched to a gene: 6. The CDR3 totals 14 residues. The CDR3 nucleotides are TGCGCCAGCAGTCCCGGGACAGATAACACTGAAGCTTTCTTT. It yields the protein CASSPGTDNTEAFF. The variable domain in full, completed from reference TRBV5-1 and TRBJ1-1, reads KAGVTQTPRYLIKTRGQQVTLSCSPISGHRSVSWYQQTPGQGLQFLFEYFSETQRNKGNFPGRFSGRQFSNSRSEMNVSTLELGDSALYLCASSPGTDNTEAFFGQGTRLTVV.

The chain uses TRBV6-5 and TRBJ2-3, with 9 bases that match TRBD1. Trimming at V came to 3 bases and at J to 4 bases, leaving 2 bases not matched to a gene. The length of the CDR3 is 14 residues. CDR1 MNHEY and CDR2 SVGAGI come from the germline V gene. This chain's CDR3 is CASSYRTGADTQYF. DNA for the CDR3: TGTGCCAGCAGTTATAGGACAGGGGCAGATACGCAGTATTTT.

The sample holds one count of this clone. V is TRBV9 and J is TRBJ2-5, with D possibly being TRBD1 (6 bases). Germline V gives CDR1 SGDLS, CDR2 YYNGEE. The CDR3 runs to 14 residues. V was cut by 4 bases and J by 2 bases, with 12 bases left in between. The CDR3 spells CASSPRTEQETQYF. The CDR3 DNA reads TGTGCCAGCAGCCCCCGGACAGAACAAGAGACCCAGTACTTC. The variable domain in full, with the rest retrieved from reference TRBV9 and TRBJ2-5, is DSGVTQTPKHLITATGQRVTLRCSPRSGDLSVYWYQQSLDQGLQFLIQYYNGEERAKGNILERFSAQQFPDLHSELNLSSLELGDSALYFCASSPRTEQETQYFGPGTRLLVL.

In DNA, the CDR3 is TGTGCCAGCAGCTTAGAGGGGGGTTATGGGGCCAACGTCCTGACTTTC. This sequence encodes CASSLEGGYGANVLTF. This chain joins TRBV11-2 and TRBJ2-6, with D possibly TRBD2 on 6 matching bases. The CDR3 length is 16 residues. Germline loops: CDR1 SGHAT, CDR2 FQNNGV. With 0 bases removed from V and 3 bases from J, the gap between germline ends came to 9 bases.

The chain carries TRBV13 and TRBJ1-1; no clear D. Germline CDR1 reads PRHDT; CDR2 reads FYEKMQ (reference sequence). V lost 4 bases and J lost 4, with 4 bases in between. CDR3 length: 11 amino acids. Here the CDR3 DNA reads TGTGCCAGCAGCTCCCTCACTGAAGCTTTCTTT. It translates to CASSSLTEAFF. The full variable domain, in which reference TRBV13 and TRBJ1-1 provide the parts outside the CDR3, is AAGVIQSPRHLIKEKRETATLKCYPIPRHDTVYWYQQGPGQDPQFLISFYEKMQSDKGSIPDRFSAQQFSDYHSELNMSSLELGDSALYFCASSSLTEAFFGQGTRLTVV.

The chain has TRBV7-9 and TRBJ2-1, with TRBD1 matching 9 bases. Germline V lookup: CDR1 SEHNR, CDR2 FQNEAQ (reference sequence). CDR3 length equals 14 residues. Losses at the gene ends were 9 bases for V and 4 bases for J; bases not matched to a gene: 7. Here the CDR3 DNA reads TGTGCCAGTTCCCGGACAGGGGAGTACAATGAGCAGTTCTTC. Translation: CASSRTGEYNEQFF.

The V and J genes are TRBV28 and TRBJ1-3; D is ambiguous. This CDR3 has 14 residues. The V end was cut by 4 bases, the J end by 1 base, with 8 bases between. The germline CDR1 and CDR2 sequences are MDHEN and SYDVKM. In DNA, the CDR3 is TGTGCCAGCAGTTACCCGGGTTCTGGAAACACCATATATTTT. Translated: CASSYPGSGNTIYF.